These T cell receptor beta chains were read from a single sample in a study of a mutant IDH1 vaccine in newly diagnosed glioma. Data came from immunoSEQ multiplex PCR; TCRdb stores just in-frame clones and leaves some out. This table has roughly 34,000 clones, around 90% appearing once. Their target antigens are unknown. This sample comprised PBMCs, obtained from a glioma patient whose treatment included an IDH1 peptide vaccine. The receptors derive from a woman between 40 and 50 years old with glioma. CDR3s include the opening cysteine and the closing phenylalanine or tryptophan. D genes are given only for firm matches. For some rows the clone size is stated as once, few or many, or as a class when expanded; others skip it.

V gene,clone size,D gene,J gene,CDR3 DNA,CDR3 protein
TRBV4-1,NA,NA,TRBJ1-4,TGCGCCAGCAGCCAAATAGCCCTGGAGAAAAAACTGTTTTTT,CASSQIALEKKLFF
TRBV11-2,once,NA,TRBJ2-3,TGTGCCAGCAGCCGAGGACTGGGGAGGAGTATGGATACGCAGTATTTT,CASSRGLGRSMDTQYF
TRBV19,NA,NA,TRBJ1-5,TGTGCCAGTAGTATCCCCCGCCCTCGAGGTCAGCCCCAGCATTTT,CASSIPRPRGQPQHF
TRBV2,few,NA,TRBJ1-1,TGTGCCAGCAGTGGGCAGGGATACACTGAAGCTTTCTTT,CASSGQGYTEAFF
TRBV5-4,NA,NA,TRBJ1-1,TGTGCCAGCAGCGCCAGGGGAGGGACATTGAACACTGAAGCTTTCTTT,CASSARGGTLNTEAFF
TRBV5-1,NA,TRBD1,TRBJ1-4,TGCGCCAGCAGCTTGATCGAGGGGGCTCGTTCGAGGGAAAAACTGTTTTTT,CASSLIEGARSREKLFF
TRBV2,NA,NA,TRBJ1-6,TGTGCCAGCAGTCCTTGGGGCACCTATAATTCACCCCTCCACTTT,CASSPWGTYNSPLHF
TRBV14,NA,NA,TRBJ1-2,TGTGCCAGCAGCCAAGATAGGAAAAGTCTGGAGGCTAACTATGGCTACACCTTC,CASSQDRKSLEANYGYTF
TRBV4-3,NA,TRBD2,TRBJ2-4,TGCGCCAGCAGCCAAGATGTACCGACTAGCGGTTACAAAAACATTCAGTACTTC,CASSQDVPTSGYKNIQYF
TRBV2,NA,NA,TRBJ1-1,TGTGCCAGCAGGGATTCGAACACTGAAGCTTTCTTT,CASRDSNTEAFF
TRBV5-1,NA,NA,TRBJ2-3,TGCGCCAGCAGCTTGGAAGGATTACCCACAGATACGCAGTATTTT,CASSLEGLPTDTQYF
TRBV7-9,NA,NA,TRBJ1-2,TGTGCCAGCAGCCTAACCGGGAGTTATTATGGCTACACCTTC,CASSLTGSYYGYTF
TRBV29-1,NA,TRBD2,TRBJ2-7,TGCAGCGTTGGCGAATTGGGGGGGGTTGGCGAGCAGTACTTC,CSVGELGGVGEQYF
TRBV5-4,NA,TRBD1,TRBJ1-2,TGTGCCAGCAGCTTGGGGGACAGGGGCCCTAACTATGGCTACACCTTC,CASSLGDRGPNYGYTF
TRBV5-4,NA,NA,TRBJ1-1,TGTGCCAGCAGCTTGGAACCCGCCGGGGACACTGAAGCTTTCTTT,CASSLEPAGDTEAFF
TRBV4-2,NA,NA,TRBJ1-2,TGTGCCAGCAGCCAAGATCAACAGGGCAGGGGCTTTGGCTACACCTTC,CASSQDQQGRGFGYTF
TRBV6-5,few,NA,TRBJ2-6,TGTGCCAGCAGTTACGCCGATGGGGCCAACGTCCTGACTTTC,CASSYADGANVLTF
TRBV5-8,NA,NA,TRBJ1-5,TGTGCCAGCAGCGGCGATGGGCGGAGGGATCAGCCCCAGCATTTT,CASSGDGRRDQPQHF
TRBV5-1,NA,NA,TRBJ1-3,TGCGCCAGCAGCTTGGGCGTTGAGGGAGCAGGAAACACCATATATTTT,CASSLGVEGAGNTIYF
TRBV18,NA,NA,TRBJ1-2,TGTGCCAGCTCACCACCGGGAGGAGGCTACACCTTC,CASSPPGGGYTF
TRBV4-1,once,NA,TRBJ1-4,TGCGCCAGCAGCCAAGATCTGGATTCCAGGGCTGAAAAACTGTTTTTT,CASSQDLDSRAEKLFF
TRBV4-1,NA,TRBD1,TRBJ2-7,TGCGCCAGCAGCCAAGAGAGGGCAGGGGGCCCCTACGAGCAGTACTTC,CASSQERAGGPYEQYF
TRBV7-9,NA,NA,TRBJ1-3,TGTGCCAGCAGCTCGGACAGCCCCGAGAACACCATATATTTT,CASSSDSPENTIYF
TRBV7-9,NA,NA,TRBJ2-7,TGTGCCAGCAGCTTAGCGCACAGTGGGACTTCTCTCTCCTACGAGCAGTACTTC,CASSLAHSGTSLSYEQYF
TRBV5-1,NA,NA,TRBJ1-1,TGCGCCAGCAGCTTCGGCCTGAACACTGAAGCTTTCTTT,CASSFGLNTEAFF
TRBV30,NA,NA,TRBJ1-1,TGTGCCTGGAGTGTAGTTAGGGACGGAGAAGCTTTCTTT,CAWSVVRDGEAFF
TRBV15,NA,NA,TRBJ1-6,TGTGCCACCAGCAGAGGAGGGTCCCCCCTCCACTTT,CATSRGGSPLHF
TRBV27,NA,NA,TRBJ1-1,TGTGCCAGCGGACCTCTAATGGGGATTTTGAACACTGAAGCTTTCTTT,CASGPLMGILNTEAFF
TRBV11-2,NA,TRBD2,TRBJ2-1,TGTGCCAGCAGCCACTTGGGGGGGTCAGCTGAGTTCTTC,CASSHLGGSAEFF
TRBV11-3,NA,NA,TRBJ2-1,TGTGCCAGCAGCTTAGGAAAGGCTGAGCAGTTCTTC,CASSLGKAEQFF
TRBV16,NA,NA,TRBJ1-1,TGTGCCAGCAGCCAATGGATGAACACTGAAGCTTTCTTT,CASSQWMNTEAFF
TRBV5-1,NA,TRBD1,TRBJ2-1,TGCGCCAGCAGCTTGGGACAGGGGCTGAATGAGCAGTTCTTC,CASSLGQGLNEQFF
TRBV15,NA,NA,TRBJ2-2,TGTGCCACCAGCAGAGATTCTTTAACGGGTGCGAACACCGGGGAGCTGTTTTTT,CATSRDSLTGANTGELFF
TRBV7-7,NA,TRBD2,TRBJ2-3,TGTGCTAGCAGCCGCGCGGGGGGCACAGATACGCAGTATTTT,CASSRAGGTDTQYF
TRBV12-5,NA,TRBD2,TRBJ2-1,TGTGCTAGTGGTTTCGGGGTGCGGGAGGGCCTACACAATGAGCAGTTCTTC,CASGFGVREGLHNEQFF
TRBV2,NA,NA,TRBJ2-1,TGTGCCAGCAGTGAATACAGGACGGATGAGCAGTTCTTC,CASSEYRTDEQFF
TRBV2,NA,NA,TRBJ2-5,TGTGCCAGCAGTGAAGGGGTGATTGGGAGCCCGCAGTACTTC,CASSEGVIGSPQYF
TRBV5-1,NA,NA,TRBJ2-6,TGCGCCAGCAGCTCTGAACCCAACTCTGGGGCCAACGTCCTGACTTTC,CASSSEPNSGANVLTF
TRBV10-3,once,TRBD1,TRBJ2-7,TGTGCCATCAGTGGACGGGTAGGGACAGGGTCCTACGAGCAGTACTTC,CAISGRVGTGSYEQYF
TRBV30,NA,NA,TRBJ1-1,TGTGCCAGCCGTCAGGGGTTGAACACTGAAGCTTTCTTT,CASRQGLNTEAFF
TRBV6-5,once,TRBD2,TRBJ2-3,TGTGCCACCGGTCAGGGAGGGGATGGAGATACGCAGTATTTT,CATGQGGDGDTQYF